The 24 T cell receptor beta chains below were found in one sample sequenced in a study of blood T cell repertoires in COVID-19. The protocol was immunoSEQ multiplex PCR, while the TCRdb copy is restricted to in-frame clones and leaves out a portion. Among over 250,000 clones listed, under 90% were seen once. The sample comprised PBMCs or T cells enriched from blood (not recorded which). The receptors here all came from a man aged 25-45 years with acute COVID-19.

The CDR3 DNA is TGTGCCAGCAGTCAACTAGCGGGAGGCTTGTCGGTGGCCTCCAATGAGCAGTTCTTC. As protein: CASSQLAGGLSVASNEQFF. The V gene is TRBV7-9, the J gene TRBJ2-1, with 12 bases lining up with TRBD2. The germline CDR1 and CDR2 sequences are SEHNR and FQNEAQ (reference sequence). This CDR3 is built from 19 residues. J gave up 6 bases and V 6 bases, and 18 bases lay outside the gene matches.

This clone came up once. This chain links TRBV18 with TRBJ2-5; 10 positions agree with TRBD2. V was pared by 2 bases and J by 5 bases, with 5 bases of the junction left unmatched. CDR3 length equals 15 residues. Per germline, CDR1 KGHSH and CDR2 LQKENI. The CDR3 DNA reads as TGTGCCAGCTCACCAATACTACTAGCGGGGGAGACCCAGTACTTC. Its protein product is CASSPILLAGETQYF.

The chain uses TRBV5-1 and TRBJ2-6; tentative D call: TRBD2 (5 bases). CDR1 and CDR2 (germline): SGHRS, YFSETQ. V shed 8 bases and J shed 3 bases, with 12 bases lying between them. The CDR3 is made up of 14 amino acids. In DNA form, the CDR3 reads TGCGCCAGTTCCGGACTTCTTGGGGCCAACGTCCTGACTTTC. Translation: CASSGLLGANVLTF.

The chain couples TRBV6-1 to TRBJ1-4; D unresolved. Germline CDR1 reads MNHNS; CDR2 reads SASEGT. This CDR3 has 15 amino acids. Trimming took off 2 bases at V and 3 bases at J, with 10 bases between the two ends. CDR3 region: CASSEWSVANEKLFF. DNA of the CDR3: TGTGCCAGCAGTGAATGGAGTGTGGCTAATGAAAAACTGTTTTTT.

V and J are TRBV6-6 and TRBJ2-2, with D perhaps TRBD1 (6 bases). This CDR3 region has 13 residues. V lost 6 bases and J lost 6, with 11 bases in between. CDR1 and CDR2 (germline): MNHNY, SVGAGI (reference sequence). Written as DNA, the CDR3 is TGTGCCAGCAGGGGTACAGGGCCCGGGGAGCTGTTTTTT. Amino acid sequence: CASRGTGPGELFF.

The chain has TRBV5-4 and TRBJ1-2; TRBD1 aligns across 7 bases. The V segment lost 7 bases and the J segment 8 bases; nucleotides outside the gene matches: 14. From germline, CDR1 is SGHNT and CDR2 YYREEE (reference sequence). The CDR3 is 14 amino acids. The DNA of the CDR3 is TGTGCCAGCGGCCAGGACAGGACGACCTGGGGCTACACCTTC. It encodes CASGQDRTTWGYTF.

The V gene is TRBV10-2, the J gene TRBJ2-1, with 12 bases that match TRBD2. Germline CDR1 WSHSY, CDR2 SAAADI. The CDR3 spans 17 residues. The V and J ends lost 6 bases and 9 bases, in that order; junction bases with no gene match: 15. The CDR3 sequence is CASSGLAGGPLVTEQFF. The CDR3 nucleotides read TGCGCCAGCAGCGGCCTAGCGGGGGGGCCTTTAGTTACTGAGCAGTTCTTC.

The chain's CDR3 is CASSEAPGKYSPLHF. The CDR3 DNA follows: TGTGCCAGCAGTGAGGCGCCAGGAAAATATTCACCCCTCCACTTT. The J gene is TRBJ1-6, the V gene TRBV6-1; unclear D gene. The CDR3 contains 15 residues. Germline V gene sequence: CDR1 MNHNS, CDR2 SASEGT. Trimming cost V 3 bases and J 8 bases, with 14 bases left between them.

A few counts support this clone. This chain connects TRBV3-1 (or the pseudogene TRBV3-2) to TRBJ2-1; 13 nucleotides align to TRBD2. Unmatched junction bases numbered 11, after V lost 5 bases and J lost 4 bases. In germline, CDR1 is LGHDT, CDR2 YNNKEL (reference sequence). This CDR3 comprises 18 residues. The CDR3 nucleotides are TGTGCCAGCAGCGCCGATACCCCGGGACTAGCGGGATACAATGAGCAGTTCTTC. Residues: CASSADTPGLAGYNEQFF.

Here the CDR3 DNA reads TGTGCCAGCAGTTACTCCTCGGGAAACACAGATACGCAGTATTTT. The encoded protein is CASSYSSGNTDTQYF. V usage is TRBV6-6 and J usage is TRBJ2-3; possibly TRBD2 for D (5 bases). This CDR3 is 15 amino acids long. With 0 bases removed from V and 2 bases from J, the gap between germline ends came to 9 bases. Germline V gene sequence: CDR1 MNHNY, CDR2 SVGAGI (reference sequence).

The V and J genes are TRBV7-9 and TRBJ1-2; no clear D gene. Germline V CDR1 and CDR2: SEHNR, FQNEAQ (reference sequence). Trimming pared 5 bases from V and 8 bases from J, leaving 21 bases between. This CDR3 comprises 15 residues. CDR3 nucleotides: TGTGCCAGCAGCCATAATAATCCCCTTACCCGGGGCTACACCTTC. It encodes CASSHNNPLTRGYTF.

This clone is a singleton in its sample. CDR3 amino acids: CATSRESLFTYEAFF. CDR3 DNA sequence: TGTGCCACCAGCAGAGAATCCCTATTCACCTATGAAGCTTTCTTT. This chain joins TRBV15 and TRBJ1-1; no clear D gene. CDR1 and CDR2 (germline): LNHNV, YYDKDF (reference sequence). The CDR3 spans 15 residues. The V end lost 0 bases, the J end lost 7 bases, and 15 bases lay between the germline ends.

The rearrangement uses TRBV15 and TRBJ1-1, with no clear D. This CDR3 is 12 amino acids long. Germline V lookup: CDR1 LNHNV, CDR2 YYDKDF (reference sequence). Trimming shortened V by 5 bases and J by 8 bases, and 12 bases separated the two germline ends. CDR3 protein: CATSDALAEAFF. CDR3 nucleotides: TGTGCCACCAGCGACGCCCTAGCCGAAGCTTTCTTT.

The chain uses TRBV4-2 and TRBJ2-3, with TRBD2 matching 11 bases. CDR3 length equals 21 residues. V was clipped by 0 bases and J by 8 bases; unmatched bases: 22. The V gene's germline CDR1 is LGHNA and CDR2 YNFKEQ. As DNA, the CDR3 is TGTGCCAGCAGCCAAGACGAGGGACTAGCGGACCCATTGAGAAATTTAGGTACGCAGTATTTT. Its protein is CASSQDEGLADPLRNLGTQYF.

The chain joins TRBV6-5 to TRBJ1-1; D is undetermined. The ends were cut back, 2 bases at V and 12 bases at J, with 10 bases in the middle. The CDR3 is 11 residues long. The germline V gene has CDR1 MNHEY and CDR2 SVGAGI. The CDR3: CASSYPPVTFF. In DNA, the CDR3 is TGTGCCAGCAGTTACCCCCCTGTAACTTTCTTT.

V usage is TRBV10-1 and J usage is TRBJ1-4, with D possibly TRBD1 on 6 matching bases. The length of the CDR3 is 13 residues. V lost 9 bases, J lost 4 bases, and 12 bases lay in between. Germline V gene lookup returns CDR1 WNHNN and CDR2 SYGVQD (reference sequence). The CDR3 DNA reads as TGCGCCAGTAACGAGGGGGTTAATGAAAAACTGTTTTTT. Its translation is CASNEGVNEKLFF.

This sequence joins TRBV11-2 and TRBJ2-1; TRBD2 aligns across 14 bases. Looked up from germline, CDR1 is SGHAT and CDR2 is FQNNGV. The CDR3 is 17 amino acids. V shed 3 bases and J 7 bases; nucleotides not matched to a gene: 8. The CDR3 DNA is TGTGCCAGCAGCTTTTTTTCTGGGACTAGCGGGAGAAATGAGCAGTTCTTC. Its protein product is CASSFFSGTSGRNEQFF.

The chain joins TRBV28 to TRBJ1-4; D remains unclear. V lost 6 bases and J 7 bases, leaving 6 bases between the germline ends. Germline values: CDR1 MDHEN, CDR2 SYDVKM. This CDR3 contains 11 residues. CDR3 loop: CASRGSEKLFF. The CDR3 DNA sequence: TGTGCCAGCAGGGGCAGTGAAAAACTGTTTTTT.

This chain uses TRBV3-1 (or the pseudogene TRBV3-2) with TRBJ2-5; 14 bases are shared with TRBD2. Germline V gene sequence: CDR1 LGHDT, CDR2 YNNKEL (reference sequence). The CDR3 spans 17 residues. The junction had 4 bases not matched to a gene; V was cut back by 4 bases and J by 0 bases. The CDR3 DNA sequence: TGTGCCAGCAGCCCAGGACTAGCGGGGGGATACCAAGAGACCCAGTACTTC. Its translation: CASSPGLAGGYQETQYF.

Written as DNA, the CDR3 is TGTGCCAGCAGCTTAGTTCGGGATCAGCCCCAGCATTTT. Protein sequence: CASSLVRDQPQHF. This chain links TRBV7-2 with TRBJ1-5; D gene ambiguous. The CDR3 runs to 13 residues. V was trimmed by 1 base and J by 5 bases, leaving 6 bases between them. Looked up from germline, CDR1 is SGHTA and CDR2 is FQGNSA.

The V call is TRBV30, the J call TRBJ1-5; 8 bases fit TRBD1. The CDR3 extends over 13 amino acids. The ends lost 3 bases at V and 6 bases at J; junction bases unmatched: 4. From germline, CDR1 is GTSNPN and CDR2 SVGIG (reference sequence). The CDR3 reads CAWSGQGIQPQHF. The CDR3 nucleotides are TGTGCCTGGAGCGGACAGGGTATTCAGCCCCAGCATTTT.

The chain links TRBV6-5 to TRBJ1-2, with 9 bases lining up with TRBD1. The junction had 6 bases not matched to a gene; V was cut back by 10 bases and J by 3 bases. Germline V gene sequence: CDR1 MNHEY, CDR2 SVGAGI. The CDR3 is 13 residues long. CDR3 DNA: TGTGCCACCCGGGGGGACAGGGACTATGGCTACACCTTC. This codes for CATRGDRDYGYTF.

This chain joins TRBV2 and TRBJ2-7, with a weak D call TRBD2 (6 bases). V was cut by 1 base and J by 7 bases, with 17 bases left in between. The germline V gene encodes CDR1 SNHLY and CDR2 FYNNEI. The CDR3 spans 15 residues. The CDR3 DNA is TGTGCCAGCAGTGAAGGCGGGGCGAGGACCTTGGAGCAGTACGTC. Residues: CASSEGGARTLEQYV.

This clone was seen a handful of times. The chain recombines TRBV28 with TRBJ1-2; D might be TRBD1 (6 bases). This CDR3 is 16 amino acids long. Germline V CDR1 and CDR2: MDHEN, SYDVKM. The V end lost 6 bases, the J end lost 4 bases, and 21 bases lay between the germline ends. The CDR3 reads CASRLNGWGQGYGYTF. In nucleotides, the CDR3 is TGTGCCAGCAGACTTAACGGTTGGGGGCAGGGCTATGGCTACACCTTC.